Reported below is one TCR beta chain. These data are taken from a study of blood T cell repertoires in COVID-19. Trimming took 2 bases from V and 8 from J; bases not matched to a gene: 3. The CDR3 contains 13 residues. Germline V lookup: CDR1 MNHEY, CDR2 SMNVEV (reference sequence). Some clones are missing from TCRdb's copy, which holds only in-frame ones; the method was immunoSEQ multiplex PCR. The data contain some 120,000 clones, approximately 81% of them seen just once; the ten biggest clones take up roughly 5.5%. Input material: peripheral blood. The rearrangement uses TRBV27 and TRBJ1-1; 9 bases are a match to TRBD1. The TCR sequence derives from a man aged 55 to 70 with acute or convalescent COVID-19. This CDR3 reads CASSLRGTGEAFF. CDR3 coding DNA: TGTGCCAGCAGTTTACGGGGGACAGGGGAAGCTTTCTTT.